The 11 T cell receptor beta chains reported below all come from one sample, sequenced in a study of blood T cell repertoires in COVID-19. The repertoire was sequenced with immunoSEQ multiplex PCR; TCRdb's copy has only in-frame clones and lacks some. The sample shows nearly 100,000 clones, roughly four fifths of them seen only once. Source material: peripheral blood. The receptors were gathered from a man in his 70s with acute or convalescent COVID-19.

This rearrangement joins TRBV18 to TRBJ2-7; perhaps TRBD1 as D (5 bases). The V gene lost 4 bases and the J gene lost 2 bases, with 18 bases spanning the gap. Germline V gene lookup returns CDR1 KGHSH and CDR2 LQKENI. This CDR3 has 16 residues. As DNA, the CDR3 is TGTGCCAGCTCACAACAAGGGGCCACCGCTGCCTACGAGCAGTACTTC. Amino acids: CASSQQGATAAYEQYF. The variable domain in full, with the rest retrieved from reference TRBV18 and TRBJ2-7, is NAGVMQNPRHLVRRRGQEARLRCSPMKGHSHVYWYRQLPEEGLKFMVYLQKENIIDESGMPKERFSAEFPKEGPSILRIQQVVRGDSAAYFCASSQQGATAAYEQYFGPGTRLTVT.

This chain uses TRBV30 with TRBJ1-1, with D maybe TRBD1 (6 bases). The V gene's germline CDR1 is GTSNPN and CDR2 SVGIG (reference sequence). This CDR3 has 13 amino acids. The V end lost 2 bases, the J end lost 5 bases, and 12 bases lay between the germline ends. In nucleotides, the CDR3 is TGTGCCTGGAGTCTGGGACAACATACTGAAGCTTTCTTT. Its protein is CAWSLGQHTEAFF.

The chain links TRBV6-1 to TRBJ1-6, with TRBD1 matching over 7 bases. The trim removed 4 bases at V and 7 bases at J, leaving 13 bases unmatched. The germline gives CDR1 MNHNS, CDR2 SASEGT. CDR3 length equals 17 residues. The CDR3 DNA reads as TGTGCCAGCAGTGTAACAGGGGCCTTCTCCCTCAATTCACCCCTCCACTTT. Translation: CASSVTGAFSLNSPLHF.

The V gene is TRBV4-2, the J gene TRBJ2-3; D is possibly TRBD2 (5 bases). CDR1 LGHNA and CDR2 YNFKEQ come from the germline V gene. The ends were cut back, 0 bases at V and 1 base at J, with 14 bases in the middle. There are 17 residues in the CDR3. DNA of the CDR3: TGTGCCAGCAGCCAAGATGGGAGACAACCAGGCACAGATACGCAGTATTTT. The encoded protein is CASSQDGRQPGTDTQYF.

V gene TRBV5-4 combines with J gene TRBJ2-3; TRBD1 matches at 8 bases. This CDR3 has 15 residues. Germline loops: CDR1 SGHNT, CDR2 YYREEE (reference sequence). Unmatched junction bases numbered 4, after V lost 0 bases and J lost 4 bases. CDR3 sequence reads: CASSLATGVADTQYF. The CDR3 DNA follows: TGTGCCAGCAGCTTGGCGACAGGGGTCGCAGATACGCAGTATTTT.

The chain recombines TRBV7-2 with TRBJ1-1; D unclear. This CDR3 is built from 13 residues. Germline values: CDR1 SGHTA, CDR2 FQGNSA. Trimming pared 4 bases from V and 10 bases from J, leaving 16 bases between. The CDR3 nucleotides are TGTGCCAGCAGCTCTCAATCTGCAGGAACAGCTTTCTTT. Translating gives CASSSQSAGTAFF. The complete variable domain, with remaining parts taken from reference TRBV7-2 and TRBJ1-1, reads GAGVSQSPSNKVTEKGKDVELRCDPISGHTALYWYRQSLGQGLEFLIYFQGNSAPDKSGLPSDRFSAERTGGSVSTLTIQRTQQEDSAVYLCASSSQSAGTAFFGQGTRLTVV.

This chain joins TRBV28 and TRBJ1-2, with D uncertain. The CDR3 is made up of 17 amino acids. Trimming removed 2 bases from V and 2 bases from J, with 18 bases in between. Per germline, CDR1 MDHEN and CDR2 SYDVKM. CDR3 in amino acids: CASSLKAGTDRNYGYTF. The DNA for the CDR3 is TGTGCCAGCAGTTTAAAGGCGGGCACAGACCGAAACTATGGCTACACCTTC.

V is TRBV6-6 and J is TRBJ2-5; D is ambiguous. This CDR3 contains 12 residues. Trimming cost V 2 bases and J 5 bases, with 6 bases left between them. Per germline, CDR1 MNHNY and CDR2 SVGAGI (reference sequence). Written as DNA, the CDR3 is TGTGCCAGCAGTTACGCCGGGGAGACCCAGTACTTC. It yields the protein CASSYAGETQYF.

The chain uses TRBV30 and TRBJ1-1; D is ambiguous. The V gene lost 0 bases and the J gene lost 1 base, with 9 bases spanning the gap. From germline, CDR1 is GTSNPN and CDR2 SVGIG (reference sequence). CDR3 length: 14 amino acids. In DNA, the CDR3 is TGTGCCTGGAGTGTATTCCGGGGGAACACTGAAGCTTTCTTT. Translated, it gives CAWSVFRGNTEAFF. Variable domain in full (rest from reference TRBV30 and TRBJ1-1): SQTIHQWPATLVQPVGSPLSLECTVEGTSNPNLYWYRQAAGRGLQLLFYSVGIGQISSEVPQNLSASRPQDRQFILSSKKLLLSDSGFYLCAWSVFRGNTEAFFGQGTRLTVV.

The chain joins TRBV7-4 to TRBJ2-7; 7 bases are a match to TRBD2. The CDR3 is 15 amino acids. V was pared by 5 bases and J by 6 bases, with 13 bases of the junction left unmatched. The germline V gene encodes CDR1 SGHVT and CDR2 SQSDAQ. CDR3 bases: TGTGCCAGCAGCCATCAAGGACTAGGTCTCAGCGAGCAGTACTTC. Residues: CASSHQGLGLSEQYF.

The rearrangement joins TRBV5-3 to TRBJ2-3; D gene unclear. TRBV5-3 is an open reading frame, and its role is uncertain. This CDR3 comprises 12 residues. Trimming shortened V by 4 bases and J by 3 bases, and 6 bases separated the two germline ends. CDR3 sequence (DNA): TGTGCCAGAAGCGTGAGAACAGATACGCAGTATTTT. The encoded protein is CARSVRTDTQYF.